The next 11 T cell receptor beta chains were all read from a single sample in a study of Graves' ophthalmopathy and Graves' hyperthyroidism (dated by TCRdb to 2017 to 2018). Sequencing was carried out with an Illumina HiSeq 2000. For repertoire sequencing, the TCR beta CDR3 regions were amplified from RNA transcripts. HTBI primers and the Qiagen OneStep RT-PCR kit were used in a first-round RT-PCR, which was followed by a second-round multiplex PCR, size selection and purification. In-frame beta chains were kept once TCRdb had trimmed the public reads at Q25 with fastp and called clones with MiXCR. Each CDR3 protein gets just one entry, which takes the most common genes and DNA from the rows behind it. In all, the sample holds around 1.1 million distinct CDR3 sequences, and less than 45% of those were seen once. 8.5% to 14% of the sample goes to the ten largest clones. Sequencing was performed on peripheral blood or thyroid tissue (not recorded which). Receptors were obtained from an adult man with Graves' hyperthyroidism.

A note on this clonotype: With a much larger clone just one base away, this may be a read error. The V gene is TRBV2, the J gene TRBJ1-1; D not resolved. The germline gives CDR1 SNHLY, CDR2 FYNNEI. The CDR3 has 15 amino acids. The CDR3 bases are TGTGCCAGCAGCTCCACCTTAACCGACACCACTGAAGCTTCCTTT. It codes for CASSSTLTDTTEASF.

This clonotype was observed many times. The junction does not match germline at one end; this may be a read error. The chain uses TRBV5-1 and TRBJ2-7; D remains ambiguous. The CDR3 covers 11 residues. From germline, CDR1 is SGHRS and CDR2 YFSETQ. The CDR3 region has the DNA TGTGCCAGCAGTTCGGTCTACGAGCAGTACTTC. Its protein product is CASSSVYEQYF.

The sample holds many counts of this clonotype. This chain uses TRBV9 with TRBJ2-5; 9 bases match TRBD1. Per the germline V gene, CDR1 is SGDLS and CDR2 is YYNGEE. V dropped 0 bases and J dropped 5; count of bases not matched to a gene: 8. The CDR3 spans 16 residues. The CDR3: CASSVASGQGWETQYF. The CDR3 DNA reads TGTGCCAGCAGCGTAGCGTCGGGACAGGGTTGGGAGACCCAGTACTTC.

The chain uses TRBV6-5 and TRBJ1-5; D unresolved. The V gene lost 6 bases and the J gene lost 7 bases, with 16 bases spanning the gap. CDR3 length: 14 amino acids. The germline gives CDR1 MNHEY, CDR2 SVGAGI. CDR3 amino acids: CASRPGLLGQPQHF. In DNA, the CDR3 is TGTGCCAGCAGACCCGGCCTCCTCGGGCAGCCCCAGCATTTT.

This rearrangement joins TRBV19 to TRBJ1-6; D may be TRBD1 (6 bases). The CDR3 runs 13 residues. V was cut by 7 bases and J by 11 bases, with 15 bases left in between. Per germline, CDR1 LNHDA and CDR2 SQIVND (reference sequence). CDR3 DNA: TGTGCCAGTACCATCCCAGGGGCCCCACCCCTCCACTTT. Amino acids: CASTIPGAPPLHF.

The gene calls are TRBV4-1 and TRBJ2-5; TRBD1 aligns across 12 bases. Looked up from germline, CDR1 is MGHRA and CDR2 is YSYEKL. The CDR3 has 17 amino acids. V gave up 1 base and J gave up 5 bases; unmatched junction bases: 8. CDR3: CASSQGGTGGLSETQYF. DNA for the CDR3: TGCGCCAGCAGCCAAGGTGGGACAGGGGGCTTATCGGAGACCCAGTACTTC.

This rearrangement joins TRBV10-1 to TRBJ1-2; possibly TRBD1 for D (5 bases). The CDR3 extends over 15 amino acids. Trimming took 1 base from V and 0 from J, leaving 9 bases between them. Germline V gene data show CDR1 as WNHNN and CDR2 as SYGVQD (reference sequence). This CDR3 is CASSEYRTTNYGYTF. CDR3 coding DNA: TGCGCCAGCAGTGAGTACAGGACCACTAACTATGGCTACACCTTC.

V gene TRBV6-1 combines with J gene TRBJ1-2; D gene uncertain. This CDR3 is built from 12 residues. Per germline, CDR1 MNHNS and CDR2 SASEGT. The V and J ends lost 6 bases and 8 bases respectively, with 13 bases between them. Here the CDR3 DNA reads TGTGCCAGCAGGGATAAAGGCGGGGGCTACACCTTC. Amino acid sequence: CASRDKGGGYTF.

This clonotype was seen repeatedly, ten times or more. CDR3 protein: CATTRGRGINNQPQHF. CDR3 bases: TGTGCCACCACCAGGGGCAGGGGGATCAACAATCAGCCCCAGCATTTT. The chain has TRBV15 and TRBJ1-5; 7 bases line up with TRBD1. Germline V gene sequence: CDR1 LNHNV, CDR2 YYDKDF (reference sequence). Losses at the gene ends were 7 bases for V and 3 bases for J; bases not matched to a gene: 12. The CDR3 contains 16 residues.

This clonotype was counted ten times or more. CDR3 in DNA: TGTGCCAGCAGACGGACTAGCGGATCCTACGAGCAGTACTTC. Translation gives CASRRTSGSYEQYF. V and J are TRBV12-3 or TRBV12-4 and TRBJ2-7; 10 nucleotides line up with TRBD2. After removal of 6 bases from V and 1 base from J, the junction contained 3 bases not matched to a gene. CDR3 length equals 14 residues.

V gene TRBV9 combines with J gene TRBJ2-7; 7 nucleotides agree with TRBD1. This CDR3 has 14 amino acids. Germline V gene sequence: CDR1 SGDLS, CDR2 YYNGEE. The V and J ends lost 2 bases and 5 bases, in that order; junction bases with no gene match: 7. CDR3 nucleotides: TGTGCCAGCAGCGTCTCAGGGGGTCAGGACGAGCAGTACTTC. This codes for CASSVSGGQDEQYF.